This T cell receptor beta chain was sequenced during a study of T cells in localized non-small cell lung cancer (dated by TCRdb to the early 2020s). Context from the whole study: The study analyzed T cell repertoires of about 230 early-stage NSCLC patients, comparing tumors and uninvolved tumor-adjacent lungs. A mean age of around 69 years was recorded for the NSCLC patients, of whom roughly 130 were male and about a hundred were female. The cohort was made up of fewer than 250 treatment-naive NSCLC patients whose localized lung tumors had been resected. What the research found in general, with its limitations: Because of the exploratory design, TCR variables were selected using unadjusted p-values without false-discovery rate correction. Higher T cell density in blood was associated with longer overall survival, whereas higher clonality in adjacent lung was associated with shorter survival. A median of 57 of the top 100 tumor clones turned up in the paired uninvolved adjacent lung, and approximately 30 of those clones also ranked among the top 100 of that same adjacent lung. Multi-region tumor sequencing was not performed, so intratumor heterogeneity could not be excluded. Uninvolved tumor-adjacent lung showed the highest T cell clonality, higher than tumor, which suggests more focused antigenic responses in the uninvolved tumor-adjacent lung.

V gives up 4 bases and J gives up 2 bases, and the segment between their germline ends measures 9 bases. Its CDR3 holds 14 amino acids, cysteine through phenylalanine. Of the read, only the CDR3 DNA is kept; its 42 bases are in frame from base 1. According to the germline V gene, CDR1 reads SNHLY and CDR2 reads FYNNEI. Points on this clone: Which antigen it targets is not known. The record has no base qualities; no much larger clone is one base away.

The immunoSEQ Assay was used to sequence TCR beta CDR3 regions from DNA. The original methods were these. To compute T cell density, TCR beta template counts were normalized to usable DNA, which was estimated by amplifying housekeeping genes. Richness was estimated using the preseqR package, with extrapolation to 400,000 templates for PBMC samples and to 120,000 templates for tissue samples. Clonality was taken to be one minus Pielou's evenness. Tissue-enriched TCRs were identified by differential abundance testing using productive amino-acid clonotypes, minimum total count 5 and alpha 0.1. The Jaccard Index and the Morisita Overlap Index were used to measure repertoire overlap between compartments. GLIPH grouped TCR beta CDR3s together with public tetramer-defined viral CDR3s, and a viral motif had to include at least three viral sequences and also show V-gene enrichment. The source is immuneACCESS, and TCRdb retained only in-frame sequences with V and J called. Part of the clones is not carried over; for the studies checked, unresolved V genes explain less than half of this, and the remainder is unexplained. The V and J calls and the clone size are those of that table, but D and trimming were determined from the DNA. The sample yields some 41,000 clones; roughly four fifths were counted once. Around 7.9% of the sample is in the top ten clones.

At diagnosis, tumor, uninvolved tumor-adjacent lung and peripheral blood were collected and then preserved as a mix of FFPE and fresh-frozen material. Blood samples were analyzed as peripheral blood mononuclear cells for TCR repertoire profiling. Recombination connected TRBV2 to TRBJ1-5; TRBD1 might be the D gene, on 5 matching bases. The receptor was isolated from a man aged 40-75 years with stage II lung adenocarcinoma. Here the sequenced sample was PBMCs, taken before any cancer treatment. The CDR3 protein: CASSASRGNQPQHF. In nucleotides, the sequence is TGTGCCAGCAGTGCTAGCAGGGGCAATCAGCCCCAGCATTTT.